The clone carrying this T cell receptor (beta chain) was observed a handful of times. This sample was included in a study of T cells after yellow fever vaccination. TCRdb reprocessed the 5' RACE reads with MiXCR, giving one entry per CDR3 protein. The sample holds some 600,000 distinct CDR3 sequences, approximately 13% seen once. The ends lost 9 bases at V and 5 bases at J; junction bases unmatched: 13. This CDR3 has 14 residues. Per the germline V gene, CDR1 is SGHRS and CDR2 is YFSETQ. The receptor was isolated from a man aged 25 to 45 who received the YFV17D yellow fever vaccine. The sample was PBMCs, taken on the day of the yellow fever booster vaccination. The chain joins TRBV5-1 to TRBJ2-7; TRBD2 matches 8 bases. The CDR3 here is CAIPRGGLIHEQYF. The DNA of the CDR3 is TGCGCCATCCCCCGGGGGGGACTAATCCACGAGCAGTACTTC.